The source of this TCR beta chain is a study of a mutant IDH1 vaccine in newly diagnosed glioma. CDR3 length equals 13 residues. Germline CDR1 reads ENHRY; CDR2 reads SYGVKD. V lost 9 bases to trimming and J lost 1 base; unmatched junction nucleotides: 6. As to time point: week 5, during vaccination. Each dose of the vaccine consisted of 300 ug of mutant IDH1 20-mer peptide, with topical imiquimod. Donor tumors were new WHO grade 3 or 4 IDH1-mutant, ATRX-lost astrocytomas. With respect to this clone: Antigen: not known.

The assay was immunoSEQ multiplex PCR, and TCRdb's table has in-frame clones only and misses some. The sample contains about 25,000 clones, approximately 80% of which appear only once. Sample: PBMCs, taken from a glioma patient whose treatment included an IDH1 peptide vaccine. The V gene is TRBV10-3, the J gene TRBJ2-7; 7 bases line up with TRBD2. The clonotype was recovered from a man aged 35-49 years with glioma. CDR3 loop: CAMMGGESYEQYF. CDR3 DNA: TGTGCCATGATGGGAGGGGAATCCTACGAGCAGTACTTC.